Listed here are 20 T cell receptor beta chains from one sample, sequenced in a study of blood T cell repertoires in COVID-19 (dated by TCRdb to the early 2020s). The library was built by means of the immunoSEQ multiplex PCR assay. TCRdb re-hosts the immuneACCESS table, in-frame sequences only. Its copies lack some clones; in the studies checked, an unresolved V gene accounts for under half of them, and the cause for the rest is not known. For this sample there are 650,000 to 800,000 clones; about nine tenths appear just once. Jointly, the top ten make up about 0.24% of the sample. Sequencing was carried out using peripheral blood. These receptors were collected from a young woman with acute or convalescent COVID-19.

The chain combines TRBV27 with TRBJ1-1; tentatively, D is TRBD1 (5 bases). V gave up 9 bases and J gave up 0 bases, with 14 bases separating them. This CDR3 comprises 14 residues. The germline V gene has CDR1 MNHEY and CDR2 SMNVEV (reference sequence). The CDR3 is CARGRDRMNTEAFF. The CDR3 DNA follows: TGTGCCAGGGGTCGTGACAGAATGAACACTGAAGCTTTCTTT.

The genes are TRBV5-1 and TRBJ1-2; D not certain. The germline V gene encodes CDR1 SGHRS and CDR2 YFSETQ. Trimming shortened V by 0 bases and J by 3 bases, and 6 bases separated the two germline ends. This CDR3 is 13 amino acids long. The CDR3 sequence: CASSLGDYYGYTF. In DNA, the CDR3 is TGCGCCAGCAGCTTGGGAGACTACTATGGCTACACCTTC.

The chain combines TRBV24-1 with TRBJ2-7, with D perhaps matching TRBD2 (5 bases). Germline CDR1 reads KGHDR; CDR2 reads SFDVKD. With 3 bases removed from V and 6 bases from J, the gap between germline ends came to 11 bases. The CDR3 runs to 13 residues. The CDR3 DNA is TGTGCCACCAGTGATCCCCCGAGCGGCGAGCAGTACTTC. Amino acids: CATSDPPSGEQYF.

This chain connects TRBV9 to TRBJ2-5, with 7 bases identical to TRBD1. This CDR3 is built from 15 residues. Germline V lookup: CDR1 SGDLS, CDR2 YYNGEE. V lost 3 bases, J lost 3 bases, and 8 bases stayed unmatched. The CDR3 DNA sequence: TGTGCCAGCAGCGGGACACAGGGGATCAAAGAGACCCAGTACTTC. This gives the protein CASSGTQGIKETQYF.

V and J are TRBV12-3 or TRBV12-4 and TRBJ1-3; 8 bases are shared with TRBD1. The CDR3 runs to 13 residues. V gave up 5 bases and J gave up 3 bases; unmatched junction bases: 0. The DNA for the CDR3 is TGTGCCAGCAGTGGACAGGGTGGAAACACCATATATTTT. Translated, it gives CASSGQGGNTIYF.

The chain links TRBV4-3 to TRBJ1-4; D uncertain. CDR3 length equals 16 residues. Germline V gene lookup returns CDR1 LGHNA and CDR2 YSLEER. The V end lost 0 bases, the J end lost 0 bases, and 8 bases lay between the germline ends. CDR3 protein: CASSQDWRATNEKLFF. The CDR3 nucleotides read TGCGCCAGCAGCCAAGATTGGAGGGCAACTAATGAAAAACTGTTTTTT.

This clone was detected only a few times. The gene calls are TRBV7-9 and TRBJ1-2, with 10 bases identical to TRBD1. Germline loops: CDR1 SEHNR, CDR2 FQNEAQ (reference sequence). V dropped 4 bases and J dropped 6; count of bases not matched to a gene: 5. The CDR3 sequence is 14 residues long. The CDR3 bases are TGTGCCAGCAGCTCTGGGACAGGGGTCGATGGCTACACCTTC. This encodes CASSSGTGVDGYTF.

As DNA, the CDR3 is TGTGCCACCAACCAGGGGGCAACCTACAATGAGCAGTTCTTC. Residues: CATNQGATYNEQFF. The genes are TRBV24-1 and TRBJ2-1; 8 bases are shared with TRBD1. From germline, CDR1 is KGHDR and CDR2 SFDVKD. The trim removed 8 bases at V and 2 bases at J, leaving 4 bases unmatched. CDR3 length equals 14 residues.

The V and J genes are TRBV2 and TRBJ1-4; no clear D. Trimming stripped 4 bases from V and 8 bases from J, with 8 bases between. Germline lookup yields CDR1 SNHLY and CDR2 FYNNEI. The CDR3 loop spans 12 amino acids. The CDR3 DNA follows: TGTGCCAGCAGTGGGGAGGAGGAAAAACTGTTTTTT. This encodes CASSGEEEKLFF.

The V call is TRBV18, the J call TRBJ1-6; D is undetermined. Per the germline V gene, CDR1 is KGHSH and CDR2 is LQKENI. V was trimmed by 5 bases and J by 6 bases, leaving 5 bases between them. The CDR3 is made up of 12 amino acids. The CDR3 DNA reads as TGTGCCAGCTCATTCAGTAATTCACCCCTCCACTTT. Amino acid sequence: CASSFSNSPLHF.

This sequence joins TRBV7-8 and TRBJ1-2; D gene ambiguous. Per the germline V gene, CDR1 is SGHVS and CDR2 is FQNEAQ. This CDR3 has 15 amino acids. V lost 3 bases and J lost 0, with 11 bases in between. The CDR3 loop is CASSLARHSNYGYTF. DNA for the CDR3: TGTGCCAGCAGCTTGGCTAGGCATTCTAACTATGGCTACACCTTC.

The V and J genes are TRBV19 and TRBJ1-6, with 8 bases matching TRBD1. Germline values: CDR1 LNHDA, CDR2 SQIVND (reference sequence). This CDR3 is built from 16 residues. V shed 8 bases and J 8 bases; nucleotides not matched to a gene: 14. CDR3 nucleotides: TGTGCCAGTGGCACAGGGGGTCCTCCGGTGTATTCACCCCTCCACTTT. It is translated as CASGTGGPPVYSPLHF.

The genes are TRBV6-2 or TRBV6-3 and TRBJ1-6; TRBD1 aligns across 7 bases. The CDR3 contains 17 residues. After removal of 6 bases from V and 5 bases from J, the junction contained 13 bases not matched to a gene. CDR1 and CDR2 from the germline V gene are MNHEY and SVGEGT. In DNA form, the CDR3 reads TGTGCCAGCAGCCTCCTACTCCTGCAGGGGGATAATTCACCCCTCCACTTT. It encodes CASSLLLLQGDNSPLHF.

In DNA form, the CDR3 reads TGTGCCAGCAGCTTAGGGCCACAGGGGTACGAGCAGTACTTC. It translates to CASSLGPQGYEQYF. The chain combines TRBV11-3 with TRBJ2-7; TRBD1 agrees at 7 bases. V was clipped by 1 base and J by 4 bases; unmatched bases: 4. Germline V CDR1 and CDR2: SGHNT, YENEEA. CDR3 length: 14 residues.

The CDR3 bases are TGTGCCAGCAGCCGTCGCGGGACAGGTACTTATAATTCACCCCTCCACTTT. It encodes CASSRRGTGTYNSPLHF. The genes are TRBV21-1 and TRBJ1-6; the DNA was not compared with TRBD1, the D call given in the table. TRBV21-1 counts as a pseudogene. CDR3 length: 17 amino acids.

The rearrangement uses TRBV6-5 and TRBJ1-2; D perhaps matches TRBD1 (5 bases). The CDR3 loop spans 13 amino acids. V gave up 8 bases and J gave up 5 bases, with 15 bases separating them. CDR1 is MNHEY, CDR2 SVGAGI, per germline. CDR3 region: CASSEGRLYGYTF. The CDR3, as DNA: TGTGCCAGCTCGGAGGGGCGGCTTTATGGCTACACCTTC.

In DNA form, the CDR3 reads TGTGCCAGCAGTCCCCTCCCACTAGCGGAATATAGCACAGATACGCAGTATTTT. It specifies CASSPLPLAEYSTDTQYF. The chain couples TRBV6-6 to TRBJ2-3, with 8 bases lining up with TRBD2. This CDR3 comprises 18 residues. V lost 5 bases, J lost 0 bases, and 13 bases stayed unmatched. Looked up from germline, CDR1 is MNHNY and CDR2 is SVGAGI (reference sequence).

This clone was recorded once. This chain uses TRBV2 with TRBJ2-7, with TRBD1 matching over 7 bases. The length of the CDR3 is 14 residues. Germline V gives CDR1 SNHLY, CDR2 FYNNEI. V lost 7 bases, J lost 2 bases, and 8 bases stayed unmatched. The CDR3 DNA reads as TGTGCCAGCACCGTTTTTAGGGGGCCCTACGAGCAGTACTTC. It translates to CASTVFRGPYEQYF.

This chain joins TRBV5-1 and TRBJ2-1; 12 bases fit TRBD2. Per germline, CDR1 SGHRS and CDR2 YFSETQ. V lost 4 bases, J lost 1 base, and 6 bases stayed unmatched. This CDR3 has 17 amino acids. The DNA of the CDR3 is TGCGCCAGCAGCCAATTAGGACTAGCGGGGTCCTACAATGAGCAGTTCTTC. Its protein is CASSQLGLAGSYNEQFF.

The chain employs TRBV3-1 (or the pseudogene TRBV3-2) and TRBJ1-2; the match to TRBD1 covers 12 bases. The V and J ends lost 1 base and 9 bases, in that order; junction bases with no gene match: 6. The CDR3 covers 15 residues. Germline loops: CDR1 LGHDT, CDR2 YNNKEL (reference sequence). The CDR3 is CASSQASGTGGRYTF. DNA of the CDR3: TGTGCCAGCAGCCAAGCCAGCGGGACAGGGGGCCGCTACACCTTC.